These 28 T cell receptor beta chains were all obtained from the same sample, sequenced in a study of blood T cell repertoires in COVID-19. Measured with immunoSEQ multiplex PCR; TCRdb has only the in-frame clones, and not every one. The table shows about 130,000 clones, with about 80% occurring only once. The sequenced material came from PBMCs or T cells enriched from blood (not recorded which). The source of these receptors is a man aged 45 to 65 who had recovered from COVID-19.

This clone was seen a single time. The CDR3: CASWGSATNEKLFF. The DNA of the CDR3 is TGCGCCAGCTGGGGCAGCGCAACTAATGAAAAACTGTTTTTT. This sequence joins TRBV10-2 and TRBJ1-4; D perhaps matches TRBD1 (5 bases). Germline loops: CDR1 WSHSY, CDR2 SAAADI. V dropped 8 bases and J dropped 0 bases, with 10 bases sitting between them. This CDR3 is built from 14 residues.

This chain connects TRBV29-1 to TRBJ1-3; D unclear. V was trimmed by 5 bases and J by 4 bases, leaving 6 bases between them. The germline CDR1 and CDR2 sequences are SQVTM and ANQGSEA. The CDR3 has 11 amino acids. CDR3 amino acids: CSVPLGNTIYF. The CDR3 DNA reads TGCAGCGTTCCCCTCGGAAACACCATATATTTT. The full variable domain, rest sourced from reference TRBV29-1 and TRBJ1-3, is SAVISQKPSRDICQRGTSLTIQCQVDSQVTMMFWYRQQPGQSLTLIATANQGSEATYESGFVIDKFPISRPNLTFSTLTVSNMSPEDSSIYLCSVPLGNTIYFGEGSWLTVV.

CDR3 loop: CASSFGGSEQYF. The CDR3 DNA sequence: TGTGCCAGCAGTTTCGGAGGGTCCGAGCAGTACTTC. The rearrangement uses TRBV12-3 or TRBV12-4 and TRBJ2-7; D might be TRBD2 (6 bases). Trimming shortened V by 3 bases and J by 6 bases, and 9 bases separated the two germline ends. The CDR3 is 12 residues long.

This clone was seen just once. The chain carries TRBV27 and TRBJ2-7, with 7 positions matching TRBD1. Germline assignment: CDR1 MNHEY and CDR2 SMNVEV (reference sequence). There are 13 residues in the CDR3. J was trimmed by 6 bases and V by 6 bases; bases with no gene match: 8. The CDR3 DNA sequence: TGTGCCAGCAGACTCGACAGGGTCGGCGAGCAGTACTTC. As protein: CASRLDRVGEQYF.

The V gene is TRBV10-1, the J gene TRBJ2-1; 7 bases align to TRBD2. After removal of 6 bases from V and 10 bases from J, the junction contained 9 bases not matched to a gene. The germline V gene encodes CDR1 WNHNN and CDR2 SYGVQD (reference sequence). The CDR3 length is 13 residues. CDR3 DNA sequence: TGCGCCAGCAGCCCTACTAGCGTGAGGGAGCAGTTCTTC. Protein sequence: CASSPTSVREQFF.

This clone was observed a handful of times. The CDR3 loop reads CASSLPSGGGTGELFF. The DNA for the CDR3 is TGTGCCAGCAGCCTTCCTAGCGGGGGGGGCACCGGGGAGCTGTTTTTT. The genes are TRBV3-1 (or the pseudogene TRBV3-2) and TRBJ2-2; TRBD2 matches at 12 bases. The CDR3 is 16 residues long. V lost 4 bases, J lost 4 bases, and 4 bases stayed unmatched. The germline gives CDR1 LGHDT, CDR2 YNNKEL (reference sequence).

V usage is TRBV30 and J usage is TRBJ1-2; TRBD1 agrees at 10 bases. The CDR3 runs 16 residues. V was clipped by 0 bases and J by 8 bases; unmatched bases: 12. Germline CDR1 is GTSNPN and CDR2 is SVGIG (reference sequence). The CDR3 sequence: CAWSVPSDRGPDGYTF. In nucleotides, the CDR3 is TGTGCCTGGAGTGTACCTAGCGACAGGGGGCCGGACGGCTACACCTTC.

CDR3 amino acids: CASSLDGLAGGSSYNEQFF. The CDR3 DNA reads TGTGCCAGCAGCTTAGATGGACTAGCGGGGGGGAGCTCCTACAATGAGCAGTTCTTC. The V and J genes are TRBV7-2 and TRBJ2-1, with 15 bases that match TRBD2. V shed 1 base and J 0 bases; nucleotides not matched to a gene: 4. CDR3 length: 19 amino acids. Germline CDR1 and CDR2: SGHTA and FQGNSA.

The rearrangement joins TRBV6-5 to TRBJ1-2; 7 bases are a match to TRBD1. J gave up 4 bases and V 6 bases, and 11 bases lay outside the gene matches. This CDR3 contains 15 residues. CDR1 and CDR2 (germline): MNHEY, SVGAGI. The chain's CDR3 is CASSAKRGQSYGYTF. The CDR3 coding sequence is TGTGCCAGCAGCGCCAAAAGGGGACAGTCCTATGGCTACACCTTC.

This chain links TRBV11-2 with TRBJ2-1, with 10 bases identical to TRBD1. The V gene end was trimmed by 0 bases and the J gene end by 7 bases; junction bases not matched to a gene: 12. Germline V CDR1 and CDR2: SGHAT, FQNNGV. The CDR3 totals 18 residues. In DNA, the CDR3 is TGTGCCAGCAGCTTAGATCCCCCGGGACAGGGGCTTGGGAATGAGCAGTTCTTC. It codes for CASSLDPPGQGLGNEQFF.

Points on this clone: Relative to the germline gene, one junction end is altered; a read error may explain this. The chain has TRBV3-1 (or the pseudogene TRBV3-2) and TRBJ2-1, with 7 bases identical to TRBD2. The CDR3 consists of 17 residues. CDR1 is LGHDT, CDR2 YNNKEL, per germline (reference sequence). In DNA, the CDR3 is TGTGCCAGCACCCAACTGTTGGGGCTAGCGGCCTACAATGAGCAGTTCTTC. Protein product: CASTQLLGLAAYNEQFF.

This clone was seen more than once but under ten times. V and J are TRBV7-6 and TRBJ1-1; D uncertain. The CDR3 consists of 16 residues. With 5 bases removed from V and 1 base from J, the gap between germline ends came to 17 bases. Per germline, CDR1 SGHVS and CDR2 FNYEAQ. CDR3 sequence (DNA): TGTGCCAGCAGCCCCAGATTAGTAGCCGGGAACACTGAAGCTTTCTTT. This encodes CASSPRLVAGNTEAFF.

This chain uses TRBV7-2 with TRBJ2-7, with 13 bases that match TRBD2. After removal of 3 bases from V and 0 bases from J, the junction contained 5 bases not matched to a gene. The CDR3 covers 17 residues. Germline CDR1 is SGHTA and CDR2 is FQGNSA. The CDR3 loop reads CASSFTSGGASSYEQYF. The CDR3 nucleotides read TGTGCCAGCAGCTTTACTAGCGGGGGGGCGAGCTCCTACGAGCAGTACTTC.

CDR3: CSASKVVGSYEQYF. Here the CDR3 DNA reads TGCAGTGCTAGTAAAGTTGTTGGCAGCTACGAGCAGTACTTC. The chain combines TRBV20-1 with TRBJ2-7; D remains ambiguous. The CDR3 totals 14 residues. The V gene's germline CDR1 is DFQATT and CDR2 SNEGSKA (reference sequence). Trimming left V 3 bases short and J 3 bases short, with 15 bases between.

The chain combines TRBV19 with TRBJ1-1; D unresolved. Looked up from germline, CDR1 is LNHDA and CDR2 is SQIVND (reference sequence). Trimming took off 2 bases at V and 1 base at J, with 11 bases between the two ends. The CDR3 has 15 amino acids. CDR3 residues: CASSIITASNTEAFF. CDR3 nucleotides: TGTGCCAGTAGTATAATTACAGCTTCGAACACTGAAGCTTTCTTT.

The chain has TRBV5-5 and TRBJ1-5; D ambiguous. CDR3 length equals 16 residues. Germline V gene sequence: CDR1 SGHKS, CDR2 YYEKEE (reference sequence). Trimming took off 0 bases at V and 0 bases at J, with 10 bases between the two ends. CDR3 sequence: CASSLGAGNSNQPQHF. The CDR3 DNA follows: TGTGCCAGCAGCTTGGGGGCGGGGAATAGCAATCAGCCCCAGCATTTT.

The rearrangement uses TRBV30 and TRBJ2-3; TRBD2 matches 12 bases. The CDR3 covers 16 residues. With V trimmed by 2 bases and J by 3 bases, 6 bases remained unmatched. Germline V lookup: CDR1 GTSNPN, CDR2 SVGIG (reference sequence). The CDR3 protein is CAWSLGTSGLTDTQYF. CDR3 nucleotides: TGTGCCTGGAGTTTAGGGACTAGCGGGTTGACAGATACGCAGTATTTT.

DNA of the CDR3: TGCGCCAGCAGTCACGGGCAGGGGGAGGTGAACACTGAAGCTTTCTTT. This encodes CASSHGQGEVNTEAFF. The V call is TRBV5-1, the J call TRBJ1-1; the match to TRBD1 covers 7 bases. Trimming took 5 bases from V and 0 from J; bases not matched to a gene: 10. Germline V gives CDR1 SGHRS, CDR2 YFSETQ. The CDR3 consists of 16 residues.

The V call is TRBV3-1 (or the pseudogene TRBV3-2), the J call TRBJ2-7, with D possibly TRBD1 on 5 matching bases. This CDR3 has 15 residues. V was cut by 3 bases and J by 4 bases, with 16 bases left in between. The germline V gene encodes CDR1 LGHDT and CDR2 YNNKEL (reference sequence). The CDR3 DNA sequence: TGTGCCAGCAGCCATGTACAAAGGGGAATATACGAGCAGTACTTC. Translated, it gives CASSHVQRGIYEQYF.

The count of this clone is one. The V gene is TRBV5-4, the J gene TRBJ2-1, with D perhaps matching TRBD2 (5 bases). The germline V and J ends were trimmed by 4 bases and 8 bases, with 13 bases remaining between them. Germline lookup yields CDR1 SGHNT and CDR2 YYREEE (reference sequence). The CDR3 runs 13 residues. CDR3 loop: CASSPTSFHEQFF. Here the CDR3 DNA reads TGTGCCAGCAGCCCTACTAGTTTCCATGAGCAGTTCTTC.

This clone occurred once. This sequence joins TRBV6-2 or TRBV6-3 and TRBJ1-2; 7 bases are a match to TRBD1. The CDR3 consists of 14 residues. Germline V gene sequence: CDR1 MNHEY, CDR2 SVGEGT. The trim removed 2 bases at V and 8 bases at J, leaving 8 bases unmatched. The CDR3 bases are TGTGCCAGCAGTTACCTGCGACAGGGTCGGGGCTACACCTTC. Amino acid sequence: CASSYLRQGRGYTF.

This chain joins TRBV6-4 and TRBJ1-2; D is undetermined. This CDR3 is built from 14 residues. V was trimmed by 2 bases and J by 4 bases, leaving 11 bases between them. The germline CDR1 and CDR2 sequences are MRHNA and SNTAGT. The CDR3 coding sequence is TGTGCCAGCAGTGACAGGGCAGAGGGCTATGGCTACACCTTC. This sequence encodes CASSDRAEGYGYTF.

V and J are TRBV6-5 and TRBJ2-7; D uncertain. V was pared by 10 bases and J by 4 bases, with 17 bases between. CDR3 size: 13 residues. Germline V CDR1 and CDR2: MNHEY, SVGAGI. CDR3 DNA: TGTGCCACCACCAGAGGAATGAGGTACGAGCAGTACTTC. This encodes CATTRGMRYEQYF.

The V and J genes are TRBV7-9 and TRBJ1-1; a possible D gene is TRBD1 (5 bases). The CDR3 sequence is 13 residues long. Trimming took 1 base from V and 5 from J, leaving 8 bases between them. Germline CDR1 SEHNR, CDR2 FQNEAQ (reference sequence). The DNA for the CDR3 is TGTGCCAGCAGCTTAGATGGGGGGACTGAAGCTTTCTTT. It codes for CASSLDGGTEAFF.

CDR3 protein: CSVRGQGASDTQYF. Here the CDR3 DNA reads TGCAGCGTGCGGGGACAGGGGGCCTCAGATACGCAGTATTTT. The chain recombines TRBV29-1 with TRBJ2-3; TRBD1 aligns across 12 bases. The length of the CDR3 is 14 residues. Trimming cost V 6 bases and J 4 bases; bases outside gene matches: 5. Germline CDR1 SQVTM, CDR2 ANQGSEA.

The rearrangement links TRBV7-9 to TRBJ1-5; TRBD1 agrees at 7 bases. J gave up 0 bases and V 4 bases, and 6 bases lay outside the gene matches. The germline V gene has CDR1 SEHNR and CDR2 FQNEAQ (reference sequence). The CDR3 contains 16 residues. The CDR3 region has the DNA TGTGCCAGCAGCTCGGACAGGCAGAATAGCAATCAGCCCCAGCATTTT. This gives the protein CASSSDRQNSNQPQHF.

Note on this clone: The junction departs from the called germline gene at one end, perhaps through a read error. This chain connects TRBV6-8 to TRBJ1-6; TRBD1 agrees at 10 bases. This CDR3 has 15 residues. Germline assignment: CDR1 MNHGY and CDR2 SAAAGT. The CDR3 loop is CAIDPGTGDNSPLHF. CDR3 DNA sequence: TGTGCGATCGACCCCGGGACAGGGGATAACTCACCCCTCCACTTT.

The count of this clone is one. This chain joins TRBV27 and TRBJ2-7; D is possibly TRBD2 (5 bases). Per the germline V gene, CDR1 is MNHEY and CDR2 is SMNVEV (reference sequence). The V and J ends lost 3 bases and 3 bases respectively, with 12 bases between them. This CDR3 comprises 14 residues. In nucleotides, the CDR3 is TGTGCCAGCAGTTTCGGTGGTCGGGACTACGAGCAGTACTTC. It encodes CASSFGGRDYEQYF.